These 21 T cell receptor beta chains were sequenced from one sample in a study of blood T cell repertoires in COVID-19. Clones were sequenced by immunoSEQ multiplex PCR, and TCRdb holds only the in-frame ones, with some missing. The sample comprises roughly 290,000 clones, around 89% of which are singletons, and approximately 0.84% rests with the top ten. Sequencing was done on a sample of peripheral blood. The receptors here all came from a man aged 25 to 45 with acute or convalescent COVID-19.

The gene calls are TRBV3-1 (or the pseudogene TRBV3-2) and TRBJ2-7, with 10 bases matching TRBD1. V was clipped by 4 bases and J by 0 bases; unmatched bases: 0. The germline V gene has CDR1 LGHDT and CDR2 YNNKEL (reference sequence). The CDR3 has 14 residues. CDR3 region: CASSRQGASYEQYF. The CDR3 nucleotides are TGTGCCAGCAGCCGACAGGGGGCCTCCTACGAGCAGTACTTC.

The rearrangement joins TRBV2 to TRBJ2-5; 9 bases match TRBD1. This CDR3 region has 13 residues. Germline CDR1 and CDR2: SNHLY and FYNNEI. V was pared by 6 bases and J by 6 bases, with 5 bases of the junction left unmatched. The CDR3 here is CASRSGQGQTQYF. CDR3 nucleotides: TGTGCCAGCAGATCGGGACAGGGCCAGACCCAGTACTTC.

This clone was detected only once. V and J are TRBV30 and TRBJ1-2, with 10 positions matching TRBD1. Germline CDR1 GTSNPN, CDR2 SVGIG (reference sequence). CDR3 length equals 17 residues. V was clipped by 3 bases and J by 6 bases; unmatched bases: 16. CDR3: CAWRPTSGTGVDDGYTF. Here the CDR3 DNA reads TGTGCCTGGAGGCCCACGTCCGGGACAGGGGTTGATGATGGCTACACCTTC.

The CDR3 loop reads CASSSTGTGGNGYTF. In DNA form, the CDR3 reads TGTGCCAGCAGTTCAACCGGGACAGGGGGGAATGGCTACACCTTC. The chain uses TRBV28 and TRBJ1-2; 11 nucleotides match TRBD1. The trim removed 4 bases at V and 6 bases at J, leaving 7 bases unmatched. The CDR3 runs to 15 residues. The germline V gene has CDR1 MDHEN and CDR2 SYDVKM.

The chain couples TRBV5-5 to TRBJ2-6; D gene ambiguous. The germline V gene encodes CDR1 SGHKS and CDR2 YYEKEE (reference sequence). The CDR3 runs to 16 residues. Trimming cost V 0 bases and J 2 bases, with 9 bases left between them. CDR3 in DNA: TGTGCCAGCAGCTTGGCCGCGGTCCCTGGGGCCAACGTCCTGACTTTC. It is translated as CASSLAAVPGANVLTF.

This sequence joins TRBV5-4 and TRBJ2-5; D ambiguous. The CDR3 covers 14 residues. The V gene lost 0 bases and the J gene lost 0 bases, with 6 bases spanning the gap. Germline V CDR1 and CDR2: SGHNT, YYREEE (reference sequence). The CDR3, as DNA: TGTGCCAGCAGCTTGGCGCTAGACCAAGAGACCCAGTACTTC. Protein sequence: CASSLALDQETQYF.

The chain combines TRBV7-8 with TRBJ1-1; D possibly corresponds to TRBD1 (5 bases). With 5 bases removed from V and 1 base from J, the gap between germline ends came to 17 bases. The germline CDR1 and CDR2 sequences are SGHVS and FQNEAQ. This CDR3 is 16 amino acids long. The CDR3 reads CASSPQRRQGNTEAFF. The DNA for the CDR3 is TGTGCCAGCAGCCCACAACGTCGGCAGGGGAACACTGAAGCTTTCTTT.

The rearrangement links TRBV27 to TRBJ1-1; 9 nucleotides agree with TRBD1. Looked up from germline, CDR1 is MNHEY and CDR2 is SMNVEV (reference sequence). The CDR3 has 14 amino acids. After removal of 3 bases from V and 4 bases from J, the junction contained 3 bases not matched to a gene. This chain's CDR3 is CASSLGTGSTEAFF. CDR3 in DNA: TGTGCCAGCAGTTTGGGGACAGGGAGCACTGAAGCTTTCTTT.

This sequence joins TRBV13 and TRBJ2-7; perhaps TRBD1 as D (6 bases). Trimming left V 5 bases short and J 0 bases short, with 14 bases between. This CDR3 has 15 residues. Germline-derived CDR1 and CDR2 are PRHDT and FYEKMQ (reference sequence). The CDR3 sequence: CASSARGYISYEQYF. CDR3 nucleotide sequence: TGTGCCAGCAGCGCCAGGGGATACATCTCCTACGAGCAGTACTTC.

V and J are TRBV12-3 or TRBV12-4 and TRBJ2-2; D is perhaps TRBD2 (6 bases). The CDR3 is 13 residues long. The V gene lost 5 bases and the J gene lost 5 bases, with 9 bases spanning the gap. CDR3 in DNA: TGTGCCAGCAGTGGAGGGGTGACCGGGGAGCTGTTTTTT. It yields the protein CASSGGVTGELFF.

This clone was recorded once. This chain uses TRBV15 with TRBJ2-6, with D perhaps TRBD2 (6 bases). Trimming removed 7 bases at V and 0 bases at J, with 13 bases between. In germline, CDR1 is LNHNV, CDR2 YYDKDF (reference sequence). The CDR3 covers 16 residues. The CDR3 sequence is CATTRDSSSGANVLTF. The CDR3 nucleotides are TGTGCCACCACTAGGGACTCCAGCTCTGGGGCCAACGTCCTGACTTTC.

This clone was found a few times. V gene TRBV10-3 combines with J gene TRBJ1-2; 7 bases match TRBD1. The CDR3 totals 11 residues. V shed 5 bases, J shed 7 bases, and the junction held 1 base outside the gene matches. Germline CDR1 is ENHRY and CDR2 is SYGVKD. CDR3 in amino acids: CAISPGGGYTF. The DNA of the CDR3 is TGTGCCATCAGTCCAGGGGGTGGCTACACCTTC.

This chain links TRBV7-2 with TRBJ2-7; TRBD1 aligns across 12 bases. This CDR3 region has 14 residues. Germline CDR1 SGHTA, CDR2 FQGNSA. J was trimmed by 7 bases and V by 5 bases; bases with no gene match: 6. CDR3 DNA sequence: TGTGCCAGCAGCGCGGGACAGGGGGCAGGGGAGCAGTACTTC. As protein: CASSAGQGAGEQYF. The whole variable domain, remainder taken from reference TRBV7-2 and TRBJ2-7, is GAGVSQSPSNKVTEKGKDVELRCDPISGHTALYWYRQSLGQGLEFLIYFQGNSAPDKSGLPSDRFSAERTGGSVSTLTIQRTQQEDSAVYLCASSAGQGAGEQYFGPGTRLTVT.

This chain connects TRBV7-2 to TRBJ1-2; D is perhaps TRBD1 (6 bases). Looked up from germline, CDR1 is SGHTA and CDR2 is FQGNSA. This CDR3 comprises 12 residues. Trimming shortened V by 5 bases and J by 8 bases, and 12 bases separated the two germline ends. The CDR3 loop is CASSPHRAGYTF. For the CDR3, the DNA is TGTGCCAGCAGCCCCCACAGGGCAGGCTACACCTTC.

This rearrangement joins TRBV13 to TRBJ2-7; 7 bases are shared with TRBD2. The germline V gene has CDR1 PRHDT and CDR2 FYEKMQ (reference sequence). CDR3 size: 15 residues. The trim removed 5 bases at V and 1 base at J, leaving 8 bases unmatched. As DNA, the CDR3 is TGTGCCAGCAGCGCCCTAGCGGAGACGTCCTACGAGCAGTACTTC. It translates to CASSALAETSYEQYF.

This chain joins TRBV19 and TRBJ1-2, with 9 bases aligning to TRBD1. Unmatched junction bases numbered 10, after V lost 5 bases and J lost 6 bases. Germline lookup yields CDR1 LNHDA and CDR2 SQIVND (reference sequence). The CDR3 contains 15 residues. CDR3 nucleotides: TGTGCCAGTAGTGCCCTGGGGACAGGGATAGATGGCTACACCTTC. Amino acids: CASSALGTGIDGYTF.

This sequence joins TRBV6-5 and TRBJ1-2; D is perhaps TRBD1 (6 bases). The length of the CDR3 is 15 residues. The germline V gene encodes CDR1 MNHEY and CDR2 SVGAGI. Trimming cost V 10 bases and J 8 bases, with 26 bases left between them. For the CDR3, the DNA is TGTGCCACTTCAGGCTGGGAAGGGGGATTTGGGGGCTACACCTTC. This gives the protein CATSGWEGGFGGYTF.

J is TRBJ1-1 and V is TRBV24-1; D possibly corresponds to TRBD1 (5 bases). V lost 4 bases and J 8 bases, leaving 13 bases between the germline ends. Germline CDR1 and CDR2: KGHDR and SFDVKD. This CDR3 has 13 residues. The CDR3 is CATSDAPGLEAFF. DNA for the CDR3: TGTGCCACCAGTGACGCTCCAGGGTTAGAAGCTTTCTTT.

J is TRBJ1-3 and V is TRBV6-6; D uncertain. With 3 bases removed from V and 0 bases from J, the gap between germline ends came to 9 bases. This CDR3 has 15 residues. Germline lookup yields CDR1 MNHNY and CDR2 SVGAGI (reference sequence). CDR3 nucleotide sequence: TGTGCCAGCAGTTATGCAGTTCGCTCTGGAAACACCATATATTTT. This encodes CASSYAVRSGNTIYF.

The rearrangement joins TRBV15 to TRBJ2-7, with D unresolved. The CDR3 contains 15 residues. CDR1 is LNHNV, CDR2 YYDKDF, per germline (reference sequence). Trimming removed 2 bases from V and 12 bases from J, with 23 bases in between. The CDR3 loop is CATSRLYPPPGTPYF. CDR3 DNA: TGTGCCACCAGCAGACTTTACCCACCCCCGGGTACTCCGTACTTC.

The chain links TRBV19 to TRBJ1-2; no clear D. CDR3 length equals 11 residues. The V gene's germline CDR1 is LNHDA and CDR2 SQIVND (reference sequence). The V end lost 7 bases, the J end lost 5 bases, and 8 bases lay between the germline ends. The CDR3 DNA sequence: TGTGCCAGTATGGAGGGATATGGCTACACCTTC. Translating it yields CASMEGYGYTF.